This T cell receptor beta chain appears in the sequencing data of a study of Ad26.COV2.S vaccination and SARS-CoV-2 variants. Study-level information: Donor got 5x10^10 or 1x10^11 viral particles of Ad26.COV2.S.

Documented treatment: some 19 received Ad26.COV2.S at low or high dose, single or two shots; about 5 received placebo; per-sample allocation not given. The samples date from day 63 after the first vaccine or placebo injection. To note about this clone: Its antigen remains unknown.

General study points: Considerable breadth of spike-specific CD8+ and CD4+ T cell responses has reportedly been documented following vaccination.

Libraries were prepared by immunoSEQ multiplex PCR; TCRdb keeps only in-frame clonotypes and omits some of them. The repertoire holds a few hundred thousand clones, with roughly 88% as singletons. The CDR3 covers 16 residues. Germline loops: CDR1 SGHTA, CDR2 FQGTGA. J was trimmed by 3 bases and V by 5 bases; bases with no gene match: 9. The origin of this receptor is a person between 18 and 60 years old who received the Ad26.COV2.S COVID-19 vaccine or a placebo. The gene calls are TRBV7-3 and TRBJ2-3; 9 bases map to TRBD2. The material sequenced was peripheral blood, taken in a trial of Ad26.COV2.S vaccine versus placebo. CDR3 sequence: CASSTLAGMGTDTQYF. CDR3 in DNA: TGTGCCAGCAGCACACTAGCGGGTATGGGGACAGATACGCAGTATTTT.